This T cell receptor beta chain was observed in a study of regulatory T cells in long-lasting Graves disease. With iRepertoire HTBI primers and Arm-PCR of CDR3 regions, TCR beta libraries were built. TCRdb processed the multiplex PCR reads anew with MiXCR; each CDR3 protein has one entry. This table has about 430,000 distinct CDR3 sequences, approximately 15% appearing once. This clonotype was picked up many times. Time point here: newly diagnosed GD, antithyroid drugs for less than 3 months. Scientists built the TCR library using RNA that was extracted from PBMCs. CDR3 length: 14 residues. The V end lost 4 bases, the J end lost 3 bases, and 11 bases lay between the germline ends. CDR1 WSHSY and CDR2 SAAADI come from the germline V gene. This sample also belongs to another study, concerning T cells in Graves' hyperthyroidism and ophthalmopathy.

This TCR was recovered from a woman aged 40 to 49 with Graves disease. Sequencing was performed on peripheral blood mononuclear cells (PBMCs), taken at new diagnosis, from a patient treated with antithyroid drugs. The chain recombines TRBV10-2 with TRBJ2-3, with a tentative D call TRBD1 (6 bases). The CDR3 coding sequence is TGCGCCAGCAGTGGAAACAGGGAGACAGATACGCAGTATTTT. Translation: CASSGNRETDTQYF.